A selection of T cell receptor beta chains follows, all from one sample in a study of control samples from healthy donors and cancer patients. Assay used: immunoSEQ multiplex PCR; TCRdb lists only in-frame clones, some missing. Of 150,000 or so clones in the sample, around 93% were seen once. The sequencing sample was made of blood. All receptors derive from a woman aged 55-75 years in good health. Each CDR3 is given with its conserved first and last residue. A D gene is named only where the DNA matches it firmly. For some rows the clone size is stated as once, few or many, or as a class when expanded; others skip it.

-	-	TRBV5-1	TRBJ1-2	TGCGCCAGCAGCTTGGATTTACCTAACTATGGCTACACCTTC	CASSLDLPNYGYTF
-	once	TRBV4-2	TRBJ2-2	TGTGCCAGCAGCCCTACAGAGAACACCGGGGAGCTGTTTTTT	CASSPTENTGELFF
-	once	TRBV5-6	TRBJ1-1	TGTGCCAGCAGCAACAGGGACACTGAAGCTTTCTTT	CASSNRDTEAFF
TRBD1	-	TRBV7-2	TRBJ1-4	TGTGCCAGCAGCTTACAGTTTCGTGCAGGGGGGAATGAAAAACTGTTTTTT	CASSLQFRAGGNEKLFF
-	-	TRBV12-3/TRBV12-4	TRBJ1-2	TGTGCCAGCAGTTTGTTCCTCTATGGCTACACCTTC	CASSLFLYGYTF
TRBD2	-	TRBV19	TRBJ2-7	TGTGCCAGCAGCGGCCCAGGCCGGGACTACTACGAGCAGTACTTC	CASSGPGRDYYEQYF
TRBD1	-	TRBV5-6	TRBJ1-1	TGTGCCAGCAGCCCGGACAGGGGGCGTGAAGCTTTCTTT	CASSPDRGREAFF
-	-	TRBV10-3	TRBJ1-1	TGTGCCATCAGCAAAACCGGACAGATGAACACTGAAGCTTTCTTT	CAISKTGQMNTEAFF
TRBD1	-	TRBV5-1	TRBJ1-4	TGCGCCAGCAGCTTGGTTCAGGGGGGCGAAAAACTGTTTTTT	CASSLVQGGEKLFF
TRBD1	-	TRBV29-1	TRBJ1-2	TGCAGCGTTGCCCCCTTGGTGACAGGGAACGGCTACACCTTC	CSVAPLVTGNGYTF
-	once	TRBV25-1	TRBJ2-5	TGTGCCAGCAGTGAACCCAAGCCCAGCCAAGAGACCCAGTACTTC	CASSEPKPSQETQYF
-	once	TRBV5-3	TRBJ2-1	TGTGCCAGAAGCTTGCCGCCGCAGGGTGCCAATGAGCAGTTCTTC	CARSLPPQGANEQFF
-	once	TRBV4-2	TRBJ2-1	TGTGCCAGCAGCCAAGAAATACGGACAGAACAGTTCTTC	CASSQEIRTEQFF
-	-	TRBV4-3	TRBJ1-1	TGCGCCAGCAGCCAAGATCAGACAGGAAGGCGGATGAACACTGAAGCTTTCTTT	CASSQDQTGRRMNTEAFF
-	-	TRBV7-2	TRBJ2-7	TGTGCCAGCAGCTTAGCGAATCCGGGGCTCCCCTACGAGCAGTACTTC	CASSLANPGLPYEQYF
TRBD1	-	TRBV18	TRBJ2-2	TGTGCCAGCTCACCGCGCAGGGGGTCGAACACCGGGGAGCTGTTTTTT	CASSPRRGSNTGELFF
TRBD2	-	TRBV3-1/TRBV3-2	TRBJ2-1	TGTGCCAGCAGCCAAGATTGGGGGGGAGTCTCCTACAATGAGCAGTTCTTC	CASSQDWGGVSYNEQFF
-	-	TRBV18	TRBJ1-1	TGTGCCAGCTCACTGCGCCCCGGGGCAGGCCCATTTAGGACTGAAGCTTTCTTT	CASSLRPGAGPFRTEAFF
-	few	TRBV4-1	TRBJ1-5	TGCGCCAGCAGCCACCCCTTACAGCCCCAGCATTTT	CASSHPLQPQHF
-	once	TRBV4-3	TRBJ2-7	TGCGCCAGCAGCCAAGATCTCGGGGGCGCAGCCTACGAGCAGTACTTC	CASSQDLGGAAYEQYF
TRBD2	once	TRBV11-2	TRBJ2-2	TGTGCCAGCTCGCTGGGGGGGGGAAACACCGGGGAGCTGTTTTTT	CASSLGGGNTGELFF
TRBD1	few	TRBV7-6	TRBJ1-1	TGTGCCAGCAGCGGGGGACAGGGGGAGGACACTGAAGCTTTCTTT	CASSGGQGEDTEAFF
TRBD1	once	TRBV19	TRBJ2-7	TGTGCCAGTAGTTCCGGGACAGGGGACTACGAGCAGTACTTC	CASSSGTGDYEQYF
TRBD1	-	TRBV2	TRBJ1-4	TGTGCCAGCAGAGGGACAGGTTTCGATGAAAAACTGTTTTTT	CASRGTGFDEKLFF
-	-	TRBV3-1/TRBV3-2	TRBJ2-1	TGTGCCAGCAGCCACCAGCGCCGGGGTGAGCAGTTCTTC	CASSHQRRGEQFF
TRBD1	-	TRBV4-3	TRBJ1-6	TGCGCCAGCAGCCAAGTACCGGGACAGGGAAATTCACCCCTCCACTTT	CASSQVPGQGNSPLHF
-	few	TRBV7-8	TRBJ1-2	TGTGCCAGCAGCCATCTCTCCACGGGGGTCGGCTATGGCTACACCTTC	CASSHLSTGVGYGYTF
-	-	TRBV12-1	TRBJ1-2	TGTGCCAGCAGCTTTAAAGGGGGCGTGAGGCCCCTTTCTAACTATGGCTACACCTTC	CASSFKGGVRPLSNYGYTF
-	-	TRBV7-9	TRBJ1-1	TGTGCCAGCAGCTTAGAGGCTGGCACTGAAGCTTTCTTT	CASSLEAGTEAFF
-	-	TRBV19	TRBJ1-1	TGTGCCAGTACCATCAGGGCGGGGGCTGGGTCAACTGAAGCTTTCTTT	CASTIRAGAGSTEAFF
-	-	TRBV7-9	TRBJ1-5	TGTGCCAGCAGCATCCAGGGAGGTCAGCCCCAGCATTTT	CASSIQGGQPQHF
TRBD2	-	TRBV5-5	TRBJ2-4	TGTGCCAGCAGCTTGGCGGCGGGGACTAGCGGGGGGATGAACATTCAGTACTTC	CASSLAAGTSGGMNIQYF
TRBD1	-	TRBV6-5	TRBJ2-7	TGTGCCAGCATGGCGAGAAGACAGGGTCACTACGAGCAGTACTTC	CASMARRQGHYEQYF
-	-	TRBV5-1	TRBJ1-2	TGCGCCAGCAGCTTGTCGGCAGGCTCTAACTATGGCTACACCTTC	CASSLSAGSNYGYTF